This paragraph reports one TCR beta chain. The sample originates from a study of blood T cell repertoires in COVID-19. Authors' processing steps: Amplification of reference gene primers provided the estimated nucleated cell counts. This table comes from immunoSEQ multiplex PCR, and its TCRdb copy is limited to in-frame clones, with some not included. The V and J calls and the clone size are those of that table, but D and trimming were determined from the DNA. The table shows around 87,000 clones, with about four fifths occurring only once. CDR1 is SGHRS and CDR2 is YFSETQ in the germline V gene. V was pared by 4 bases and J by 1 base, with 11 bases between. There are 14 residues in the CDR3.

The source material was peripheral blood. This chain joins TRBV5-1 and TRBJ1-1; D might be TRBD1 (6 bases). The TCR originated in a woman older than 75 with acute or convalescent COVID-19. In DNA, the CDR3 is TGCGCCAGCAGCATCTTGGGGGCGAACACTGAAGCTTTCTTT. Protein sequence: CASSILGANTEAFF.